This TCR beta chain was profiled in a study of shared clonotypes between healthy human individuals. The CDR3 sequence is 16 residues long. Naive CD8 cells, CD45RO-negative and positively selected for CCR7, excluded terminally differentiated effector memory CD45RA+ cells. Original processing notes: Filtering differed since immunoSEQ provided only junctions, with no quality scores. Here immunoSEQ multiplex PCR was the method, and the copy in TCRdb shows in-frame clones only, minus some. V, J and clone size were drawn from that table, and D and trimming were deduced from the DNA. The sample carries about 870,000 clones, roughly 92% recorded once.

The chain recombines TRBV12-2 with TRBJ2-1. TRBV12-2 is noted as a pseudogene. Sequenced sample: naive CD8+ T cells sorted from blood. The source of this sequence is a young man in good health. The DNA for the CDR3 is TGTGCAAGTCGGCCGAGATGGCCGAGCTCCTACAATGAGCAGTTCTTC. Translation: CASRPRWPSSYNEQFF.